A selection of T cell receptor beta chains follows, all from one sample in a study of shared clonotypes between healthy human individuals. Only in-frame clones appear in the TCRdb table, and some are missing; sequencing was by immunoSEQ multiplex PCR. The sample shows about 510,000 clones, about 95% of them seen only once. Source material: naive CD4+ T cells sorted from blood. The receptor source for this set is a woman aged 25 to 39 in good health. Both conserved end residues are part of each CDR3. A D gene is named only where the DNA matches it firmly. Rows may omit the clone size; those that give it use once, few, many or a size class.

cdr3_aa cdr3_nt j_call cdr3_length clone_size v_call d_call
CASSKESQGGPVAYGYTF TGTGCCAGCAGCAAAGAGTCACAGGGTGGGCCCGTGGCCTATGGCTACACCTTC TRBJ1-2 18 NA TRBV21-1 NA
CASSVGAGEYQETQYF TGTGCCAGCAGCGTAGGGGCCGGGGAGTACCAAGAGACCCAGTACTTC TRBJ2-5 16 once TRBV9 NA
CASSILAGGGRTDTQYF TGTGCCAGCAGTATCCTAGCGGGAGGGGGTAGGACAGATACGCAGTATTTT TRBJ2-3 17 NA TRBV28 TRBD2
CASTWGRQGRRYEQYF TGTGCCAGCACCTGGGGAAGACAGGGACGAAGGTACGAGCAGTACTTC TRBJ2-7 16 NA TRBV2 TRBD1
CASSQDRLQGTGNTIYF TGCGCCAGCAGCCAAGATCGGCTGCAGGGGACTGGAAACACCATATATTTT TRBJ1-3 17 NA TRBV4-1 NA
CASSQDRTWQYF TGTGCCAGCAGCCAAGATAGGACGTGGCAGTACTTC TRBJ2-7 12 NA TRBV4-2 NA
CASSIPGQYF TGCGCCAGCAGTATTCCCGGGCAGTACTTC TRBJ2-7 10 NA TRBV10-1 NA
CASRSYEQYF TGTGCCAGCAGGTCCTACGAGCAGTACTTC TRBJ2-7 10 NA TRBV28 NA
CASSYWVRDSNQPQHF TGTGCCAGCAGTTACTGGGTCCGGGATAGCAATCAGCCCCAGCATTTT TRBJ1-5 16 NA TRBV6-6 NA
CASSFYTEPATEAFF TGTGCCAGCAGTTTTTATACAGAGCCGGCCACTGAAGCTTTCTTT TRBJ1-1 15 NA TRBV28 NA
CASSEGLTQVEQFF TGTGCCAGCAGCGAAGGACTGACCCAGGTTGAGCAGTTCTTC TRBJ2-1 14 NA TRBV11-2 NA
CASRLSTERNTEAFF TGTGCAAGTCGCTTATCTACGGAGAGGAACACTGAAGCTTTCTTT TRBJ1-1 15 NA TRBV12-2 NA
CASSTDREKETQYF TGTGCCAGCAGCACAGATCGGGAGAAAGAGACCCAGTACTTC TRBJ2-5 14 NA TRBV9 NA
CSQTGWETQYF TGCAGTCAAACAGGGTGGGAGACCCAGTACTTC TRBJ2-5 11 NA TRBV20-1 NA
CASSPKLQGRSSYEQYF TGTGCCAGCAGCCCGAAACTACAAGGCCGAAGCTCCTACGAGCAGTACTTC TRBJ2-7 17 NA TRBV11-2 NA
CASSPNGEPLDGYTF TGCGCCAGCAGCCCGAATGGGGAACCCCTGGATGGCTACACCTTC TRBJ1-2 15 NA TRBV5-1 NA